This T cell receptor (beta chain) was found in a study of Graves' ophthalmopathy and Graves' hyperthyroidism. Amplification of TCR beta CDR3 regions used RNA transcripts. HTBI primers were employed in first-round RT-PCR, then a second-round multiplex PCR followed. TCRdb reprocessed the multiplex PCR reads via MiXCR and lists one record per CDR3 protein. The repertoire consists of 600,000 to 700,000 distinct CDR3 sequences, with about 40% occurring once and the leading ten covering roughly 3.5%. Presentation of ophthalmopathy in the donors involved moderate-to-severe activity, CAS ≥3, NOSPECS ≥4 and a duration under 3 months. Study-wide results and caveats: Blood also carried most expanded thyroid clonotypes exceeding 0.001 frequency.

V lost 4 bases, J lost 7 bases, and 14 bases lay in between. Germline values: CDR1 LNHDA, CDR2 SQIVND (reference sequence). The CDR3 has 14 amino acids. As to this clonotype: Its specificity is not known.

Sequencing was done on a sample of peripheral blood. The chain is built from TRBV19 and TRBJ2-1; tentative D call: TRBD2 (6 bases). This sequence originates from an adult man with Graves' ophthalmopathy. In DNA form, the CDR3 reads TGTGCCAGTAGTACCGTGGGTGGGGGGAATGAGCAGTTCTTC. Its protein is CASSTVGGGNEQFF.